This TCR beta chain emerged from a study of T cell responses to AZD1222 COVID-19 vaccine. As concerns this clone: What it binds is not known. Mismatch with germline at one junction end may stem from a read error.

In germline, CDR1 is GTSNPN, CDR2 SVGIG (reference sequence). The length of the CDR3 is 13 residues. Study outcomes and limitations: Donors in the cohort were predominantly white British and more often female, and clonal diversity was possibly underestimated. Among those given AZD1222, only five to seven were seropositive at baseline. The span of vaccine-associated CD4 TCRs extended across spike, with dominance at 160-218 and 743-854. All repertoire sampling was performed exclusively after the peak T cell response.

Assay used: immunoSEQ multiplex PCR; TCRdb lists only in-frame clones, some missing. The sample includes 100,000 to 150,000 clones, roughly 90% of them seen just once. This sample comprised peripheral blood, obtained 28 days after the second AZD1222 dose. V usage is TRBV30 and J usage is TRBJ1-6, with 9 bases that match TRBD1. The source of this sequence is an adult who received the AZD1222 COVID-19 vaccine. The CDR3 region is CALGRQGDSPLHF. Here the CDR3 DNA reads TGCGCCCTCGGGAGACAGGGGGATTCACCCCTCCACTTT.